This is a list of T cell receptor beta chains from one sample in a study of control samples from healthy donors and cancer patients. Profiling relied on immunoSEQ multiplex PCR, and the TCRdb table lists in-frame clones only, not all of them. The sample shows about 80,000 clones, around nine tenths of them seen only once. The material sequenced was blood. Receptors originate from a woman in her fifties or sixties in good health. The CDR3 runs from the conserved cysteine through the conserved F or W. The D gene is left open where the match is weak.

J: TRBJ1-1
D: TRBD1
V: TRBV9
CDR3: CASSVGQGALIDTEAFF
DNA: TGTGCCAGCAGCGTAGGACAGGGGGCTTTGATTGACACTGAAGCTTTCTTT

J: TRBJ1-4
D: TRBD1
V: TRBV29-1
CDR3: CSVEVRQGLNEKLFF
DNA: TGCAGCGTTGAAGTTAGACAGGGCCTTAATGAAAAACTGTTTTTT

J: TRBJ2-7
D: TRBD1
V: TRBV3-1/TRBV3-2
CDR3: CASSPRDRAREQYF
DNA: TGTGCCAGCAGCCCCCGGGACAGGGCCCGAGAGCAGTACTTC

J: TRBJ1-2
D: NA
V: TRBV9
CDR3: CASSPRSTRQINYGYTF
DNA: TGTGCCAGCAGCCCCCGATCCACTAGACAGATAAACTATGGCTACACCTTC

J: TRBJ2-7
D: TRBD2
V: TRBV2
CDR3: CASSKGGGSTSGEQYF
DNA: TGTGCCAGCAGTAAAGGGGGCGGATCCACTAGCGGGGAGCAGTACTTC

J: TRBJ2-3
D: NA
V: TRBV9
CDR3: CASSPRQTDTQYF
DNA: TGTGCCAGCAGCCCCCGACAGACAGATACGCAGTATTTT

J: TRBJ1-4
D: NA
V: TRBV11-3
CDR3: CASSLEGEKLFF
DNA: TGTGCCAGCAGCTTAGAAGGTGAAAAACTGTTTTTT

J: TRBJ2-3
D: NA
V: TRBV7-2
CDR3: CASSLGEDTQYF
DNA: TGTGCCAGCAGCTTAGGAGAAGATACGCAGTATTTT

J: TRBJ2-7
D: NA
V: TRBV30
CDR3: CAWSQITYEQYF
DNA: TGTGCCTGGAGCCAAATAACCTACGAGCAGTACTTC

J: TRBJ1-3
D: NA
V: TRBV6-1
CDR3: CASSEDPHSGNTIYF
DNA: TGTGCCAGCAGTGAGGACCCCCACTCTGGAAACACCATATATTTT

J: TRBJ2-1
D: NA
V: TRBV3-1/TRBV3-2
CDR3: CASSQDSFGVPYNEQFF
DNA: TGTGCCAGCAGCCAAGATTCCTTCGGGGTCCCCTACAATGAGCAGTTCTTC

J: TRBJ2-7
D: NA
V: TRBV29-1
CDR3: CSVEGGRGDSSYEQYF
DNA: TGCAGCGTTGAAGGGGGGCGAGGGGACTCCTCCTACGAGCAGTACTTC

J: TRBJ1-4
D: NA
V: TRBV24-1
CDR3: CATSDANEKLFF
DNA: TGTGCCACCAGTGATGCCAATGAAAAACTGTTTTTT

J: TRBJ2-3
D: TRBD1
V: TRBV30
CDR3: CAWSVKKGATDTQYF
DNA: TGTGCCTGGAGTGTAAAGAAGGGGGCGACAGATACGCAGTATTTT

J: TRBJ2-7
D: NA
V: TRBV15
CDR3: CATSRTTQSGQYF
DNA: TGTGCCACCAGCAGAACGACCCAATCCGGGCAGTACTTC

J: TRBJ1-5
D: NA
V: TRBV15
CDR3: CATGLVNQPQHF
DNA: TGTGCCACCGGGCTAGTCAATCAGCCCCAGCATTTT